These T cell receptor beta chains were read from a single sample in a study of blood T cell repertoires in COVID-19. Here immunoSEQ multiplex PCR was the method, and the copy in TCRdb shows in-frame clones only, minus some. This table holds 250,000 to 300,000 clones, 85% to 90% found once. Sequences were obtained from peripheral blood. The receptors derive from a man between 18 and 29 years old with active or convalescent COVID-19. Each CDR3 is given with its conserved first and last residue.

v_gene: TRBV6-1; CDR3aa: CASSEGRIYGYTF
v_gene: TRBV19; CDR3aa: CASSIGTGLQPQHF
v_gene: TRBV7-2; CDR3aa: CASSQATGQIYEQYF
v_gene: TRBV10-3; CDR3aa: CAISEWTGGGQAFF
v_gene: TRBV7-2; CDR3aa: CASSAGGMNTEAFF
v_gene: TRBV6-5; CDR3aa: CASGRGGGPQYF
v_gene: TRBV6-5; CDR3aa: CASSYSSRTSYEQYF
v_gene: TRBV9; CDR3aa: CASSLGQGKETQYF
v_gene: TRBV6-5; CDR3aa: CASRVTGGDQPQHF
v_gene: TRBV14; CDR3aa: CASSPSDSVYEQYF
v_gene: TRBV5-1; CDR3aa: CASSFNGGQGTNEQYF
v_gene: TRBV7-2; CDR3aa: CASSLTGGGFSGNTIYF
v_gene: TRBV28; CDR3aa: CASTENYGYTF
v_gene: TRBV11-3; CDR3aa: CASSLAGWEHTEAFF
v_gene: TRBV28; CDR3aa: CASRTGGMTSYGYTF
v_gene: TRBV7-9; CDR3aa: CASSLDRGSYEQYF
v_gene: TRBV5-6; CDR3aa: CASSPLMRDPKRETQYF
v_gene: TRBV7-9; CDR3aa: CASSNGWTDTQYF
v_gene: TRBV28; CDR3aa: CASLSQGRGTDTQYF
v_gene: TRBV5-6; CDR3aa: CASSVGPTGDGYTF
v_gene: TRBV7-9; CDR3aa: CASSLNADSYEQYF
v_gene: TRBV9; CDR3aa: CASSILAGGATDTQYF
v_gene: TRBV7-9; CDR3aa: CASSSPRTDTQYF
v_gene: TRBV5-4; CDR3aa: CASSLGTSGPYEQYF
v_gene: TRBV2; CDR3aa: CASAGQVNQPQHF
v_gene: TRBV6-2/TRBV6-3; CDR3aa: CASSLAGSVPDTQYF
v_gene: TRBV6-5; CDR3aa: CASSHTGDPDTQYF
v_gene: TRBV7-9; CDR3aa: CASSLGGRVNEQFF
v_gene: TRBV27; CDR3aa: CASSPSSGISNEQFF
v_gene: TRBV20-1; CDR3aa: CSASVVAGEYEQYF
v_gene: TRBV11-2; CDR3aa: CASSLQGGVYNEQFF
v_gene: TRBV5-6; CDR3aa: CASSSTGHETQYF
v_gene: TRBV24-1; CDR3aa: CATGTSGGITSGANVLTF
v_gene: TRBV3-1/TRBV3-2; CDR3aa: CASSQSPGLRRYF
v_gene: TRBV7-3; CDR3aa: CASSPRLAGTSDTQYF
v_gene: TRBV7-2; CDR3aa: CASSSTGPLNYGYTF
v_gene: TRBV2; CDR3aa: CASSGSRNTGELFF